These 25 T cell receptor beta chains were sequenced from one sample in a study of STAT5B mutations in CD4+ large granular lymphocyte leukemia. TCRdb's copy holds only in-frame clones and misses some; the assay was immunoSEQ multiplex PCR. The sample records 8,000 to 8,500 clones, roughly three quarters being singletons. Material for sequencing was PBMCs. These receptors came from a woman aged 55 to 70 with CD4+ T-cell large granular lymphocyte leukemia.

The V call is TRBV7-2, the J call TRBJ2-1; D is possibly TRBD1 (6 bases). The germline V gene encodes CDR1 SGHTA and CDR2 FQGNSA. Trimming took off 5 bases at V and 6 bases at J, with 11 bases between the two ends. This CDR3 has 13 amino acids. CDR3 in DNA: TGTGCCAGCAGCCTCGGACAGCTCAATGAGCAGTTCTTC. This codes for CASSLGQLNEQFF.

A single count supports this clone. This rearrangement joins TRBV10-3 to TRBJ1-3; D possibly corresponds to TRBD1 (6 bases). Trimming cost V 4 bases and J 1 base, with 11 bases left between them. This CDR3 has 15 amino acids. From germline, CDR1 is ENHRY and CDR2 SYGVKD. CDR3 sequence (DNA): TGTGCCATCAGTGCTAACAGGGAATCTGGAAACACCATATATTTT. This gives the protein CAISANRESGNTIYF.

J is TRBJ2-3 and V is TRBV11-3; possibly TRBD2 for D (6 bases). CDR1 is SGHNT, CDR2 YENEEA, per germline. CDR3 length: 17 residues. Trimming shortened V by 5 bases and J by 4 bases, and 22 bases separated the two germline ends. CDR3 in amino acids: CASSPHPGLSSADTQYF. For the CDR3, the DNA is TGTGCCAGCAGCCCGCATCCGGGACTCAGCAGCGCAGATACGCAGTATTTT. Looking up the rest from reference TRBV11-3 and TRBJ2-3 gives the full variable domain: EAGVVQSPRYKIIEKKQPVAFWCNPISGHNTLYWYLQNLGQGPELLIRYENEEAVDDSQLPKDRFSAERLKGVDSTLKIQPAELGDSAVYLCASSPHPGLSSADTQYFGPGTRLTVL.

This clone was seen just once. J is TRBJ2-1 and V is TRBV5-6, with D possibly TRBD2 on 6 matching bases. The CDR3 is 16 residues long. Trimming cost V 2 bases and J 0 bases, with 12 bases left between them. CDR1 is SGHDT, CDR2 YYEEEE, per germline. In nucleotides, the CDR3 is TGTGCCAGCAGCTTTGGGACTCTAAGCTCCTACAATGAGCAGTTCTTC. Its protein product is CASSFGTLSSYNEQFF.

The chain recombines TRBV19 with TRBJ1-5, with D tentatively TRBD1 (6 bases). Germline V gene sequence: CDR1 LNHDA, CDR2 SQIVND (reference sequence). The V end was cut by 7 bases, the J end by 4 bases, with 20 bases between. The CDR3 is 16 residues long. CDR3 bases: TGTGCCAGTAAACTGAGGGGGGCGCAGTCTAATCAGCCCCAGCATTTT. Its protein product is CASKLRGAQSNQPQHF.

J is TRBJ1-4 and V is TRBV19; perhaps TRBD1 as D (6 bases). The CDR3 has 16 residues. Germline-derived CDR1 and CDR2 are LNHDA and SQIVND (reference sequence). Trimming stripped 4 bases from V and 8 bases from J, with 20 bases between. The CDR3 DNA follows: TGTGCCAGTAGTAGGGGGACACTTCCCTTTGGCGAAAAACTGTTTTTT. This codes for CASSRGTLPFGEKLFF.

This chain connects TRBV4-3 to TRBJ2-7, with 8 bases identical to TRBD2. This CDR3 has 15 residues. V shed 0 bases, J shed 2 bases, and the junction held 3 bases outside the gene matches. Germline V CDR1 and CDR2: LGHNA, YSLEER. The CDR3, as DNA: TGCGCCAGCAGCCAAGATCCCGGGGGGGCCTACGAGCAGTACTTC. Protein product: CASSQDPGGAYEQYF.

The chain recombines TRBV21-1 with TRBJ2-7; the table calls TRBD2, which could not be checked here. TRBV21-1 is given as a pseudogene. This CDR3 contains 14 residues. CDR3 bases: TGTGCCAGCATGGGCGCGGGAGGGCCCTACGAGCAGTACTTC. The encoded protein is CASMGAGGPYEQYF.

The rearrangement links TRBV14 to TRBJ2-7; TRBD2 matches at 12 bases. This CDR3 spans 15 amino acids. With 4 bases clipped from V and 2 bases from J, the junction kept 3 bases outside the gene matches. The germline gives CDR1 SGHDN, CDR2 FVKESK. As DNA, the CDR3 is TGTGCCAGCAGCCGTGGGACTAGCGGGCCCTACGAGCAGTACTTC. Its protein is CASSRGTSGPYEQYF.

The rearrangement links TRBV2 to TRBJ1-4; 9 bases fit TRBD1. The V gene end was trimmed by 7 bases and the J gene end by 6 bases; junction bases not matched to a gene: 6. CDR3 length: 14 amino acids. Germline V gene lookup returns CDR1 SNHLY and CDR2 FYNNEI. The CDR3 coding sequence is TGTGCCAGCACTCCGACAGGGGGGGATGAAAAACTGTTTTTT. It encodes CASTPTGGDEKLFF.

This clone showed up just once. This chain connects TRBV9 to TRBJ1-3, with D unclear. Trimming pared 0 bases from V and 2 bases from J, leaving 9 bases between. This CDR3 has 15 amino acids. CDR1 and CDR2 from the germline V gene are SGDLS and YYNGEE. Written as DNA, the CDR3 is TGTGCCAGCAGCGTAGGGGCAACGACTGGAAACACCATATATTTT. Amino acids: CASSVGATTGNTIYF. Based on the CDR3 plus reference TRBV9 and TRBJ1-3, the full variable domain is DSGVTQTPKHLITATGQRVTLRCSPRSGDLSVYWYQQSLDQGLQFLIQYYNGEERAKGNILERFSAQQFPDLHSELNLSSLELGDSALYFCASSVGATTGNTIYFGEGSWLTVV.

The CDR3 loop is CSGGDFGYEQYF. The CDR3 DNA reads TGCAGCGGGGGCGACTTTGGCTACGAGCAGTACTTC. The gene calls are TRBV29-1 and TRBJ2-7; perhaps TRBD1 as D (5 bases). Per germline, CDR1 SQVTM and CDR2 ANQGSEA. CDR3 length equals 12 residues. Between the trimmed V and J ends, which lost 7 bases and 3 bases, there was a span of 13 bases.

This chain connects TRBV27 to TRBJ2-2; maybe TRBD2 (6 bases). Trimming shortened V by 3 bases and J by 6 bases, and 11 bases separated the two germline ends. This CDR3 is 14 amino acids long. In germline, CDR1 is MNHEY, CDR2 SMNVEV (reference sequence). The CDR3 nucleotides are TGTGCCAGCAGTTTGGGGGGAGCCGCCGGGGAGCTGTTTTTT. This translates into CASSLGGAAGELFF.

V gene TRBV7-9 combines with J gene TRBJ2-5, with D perhaps matching TRBD1 or TRBD2 (6 bases each). The DNA end favors TRBJ2-7, so the J call may be wrong. Per germline, CDR1 SEHNR and CDR2 FQNEAQ (reference sequence). There are 14 residues in the CDR3. CDR3 residues: CASSSSGGHDEQYF. The CDR3 region has the DNA TGTGCCAGCAGCTCCTCTGGGGGGCACGACGAGCAGTACTTC.

The rearrangement uses TRBV27 and TRBJ2-7; D is perhaps TRBD1 (5 bases). In germline, CDR1 is MNHEY, CDR2 SMNVEV (reference sequence). V dropped 1 base and J dropped 1 base, with 8 bases sitting between them. The CDR3 has 14 amino acids. The CDR3 bases are TGTGCCAGCAGTTTATTCGCAGGGTCCTACGAGCAGTACTTC. It encodes CASSLFAGSYEQYF.

The gene calls are TRBV11-3 and TRBJ1-3; no definite D call. CDR1 and CDR2 (germline): SGHNT, YENEEA. The CDR3 has 16 residues. V lost 5 bases and J lost 0, with 14 bases in between. CDR3 region: CASSPAWEYSGNTIYF. The CDR3 region has the DNA TGTGCCAGCAGCCCAGCCTGGGAATACTCTGGAAACACCATATATTTT. The variable domain in full, completed from reference TRBV11-3 and TRBJ1-3, reads EAGVVQSPRYKIIEKKQPVAFWCNPISGHNTLYWYLQNLGQGPELLIRYENEEAVDDSQLPKDRFSAERLKGVDSTLKIQPAELGDSAVYLCASSPAWEYSGNTIYFGEGSWLTVV.

The chain employs TRBV5-6 and TRBJ1-1; D is perhaps TRBD1 (5 bases). Germline assignment: CDR1 SGHDT and CDR2 YYEEEE. The CDR3 runs to 13 residues. Trimming took 6 bases from V and 0 from J, leaving 9 bases between them. For the CDR3, the DNA is TGTGCCAGCACCCGACAGCTGAACACTGAAGCTTTCTTT. Encoded protein: CASTRQLNTEAFF.

V is TRBV7-7 and J is TRBJ2-2; weak D call: TRBD2 (6 bases). The CDR3 runs to 15 residues. V gave up 1 base and J gave up 4 bases, with 10 bases separating them. Germline assignment: CDR1 SSHAT and CDR2 FNYEAQ (reference sequence). CDR3 sequence reads: CASSLGLGSTGELFF. DNA of the CDR3: TGTGCCAGCAGCTTAGGGCTCGGGAGCACCGGGGAGCTGTTTTTT.

This sequence joins TRBV9 and TRBJ1-5; D call uncertain. The CDR3 sequence is 15 residues long. Germline CDR1 reads SGDLS; CDR2 reads YYNGEE. V lost 0 bases to trimming and J lost 3 bases, with 10 bases between them. The DNA for the CDR3 is TGTGCCAGCAGCGTAGACACCGGAAACAATCAGCCCCAGCATTTT. This sequence encodes CASSVDTGNNQPQHF. The full variable domain, its missing parts supplied by reference TRBV9 and TRBJ1-5, is DSGVTQTPKHLITATGQRVTLRCSPRSGDLSVYWYQQSLDQGLQFLIQYYNGEERAKGNILERFSAQQFPDLHSELNLSSLELGDSALYFCASSVDTGNNQPQHFGDGTRLSIL.

The chain uses TRBV10-3 and TRBJ2-5; D could derive from TRBD1 or TRBD2 (5 bases each). Germline CDR1 ENHRY, CDR2 SYGVKD. With 3 bases removed from V and 4 bases from J, the gap between germline ends came to 15 bases. This CDR3 has 15 residues. This CDR3 reads CAISDGTARGETQYF. The CDR3 nucleotides read TGTGCCATCAGTGACGGGACCGCTCGGGGAGAGACCCAGTACTTC.

V is TRBV6-5 and J is TRBJ2-7; 10 bases agree with TRBD1. From germline, CDR1 is MNHEY and CDR2 SVGAGI. The CDR3 is 14 amino acids. V trimming: 6 bases; J trimming: 7 bases; junction bases outside the gene matches: 9. DNA of the CDR3: TGTGCCAGCAGCCGACGACAGGGGGCCAGAGAGCAGTACTTC. Its translation is CASSRRQGAREQYF.

This clone turned up a few times. The chain couples TRBV9 to TRBJ2-1; a possible D gene is TRBD1 (5 bases). This CDR3 spans 14 amino acids. Germline CDR1 is SGDLS and CDR2 is YYNGEE. V lost 1 base, J lost 4 bases, and 9 bases lay in between. DNA for the CDR3: TGTGCCAGCAGCGTAACTACAGGATACAATGAGCAGTTCTTC. Its protein is CASSVTTGYNEQFF.

This clone was recorded a few times. V gene TRBV7-9 combines with J gene TRBJ1-1; D ambiguous. This CDR3 is built from 13 residues. Trimming took 3 bases from V and 3 from J, leaving 8 bases between them. Germline loops: CDR1 SEHNR, CDR2 FQNEAQ (reference sequence). For the CDR3, the DNA is TGTGCCAGCAGCTTTGTAAGGGACACTGAAGCTTTCTTT. Encoded protein: CASSFVRDTEAFF.

The rearrangement joins TRBV19 to TRBJ1-2, with TRBD1 matching 8 bases. This CDR3 is built from 14 residues. After removal of 5 bases from V and 2 bases from J, the junction contained 4 bases not matched to a gene. CDR1 is LNHDA, CDR2 SQIVND, per germline (reference sequence). The CDR3 region is CASSLRDRNYGYTF. The DNA for the CDR3 is TGTGCCAGTAGTCTCCGGGACAGGAACTATGGCTACACCTTC.

V usage is TRBV7-2 and J usage is TRBJ1-2, with 11 bases lining up with TRBD1. The CDR3 spans 15 residues. The V gene end was trimmed by 5 bases and the J gene end by 2 bases; junction bases not matched to a gene: 4. The germline CDR1 and CDR2 sequences are SGHTA and FQGNSA. The CDR3 loop reads CASSVGQGANYGYTF. The CDR3 nucleotides read TGTGCCAGCAGCGTAGGACAGGGGGCGAACTATGGCTACACCTTC.